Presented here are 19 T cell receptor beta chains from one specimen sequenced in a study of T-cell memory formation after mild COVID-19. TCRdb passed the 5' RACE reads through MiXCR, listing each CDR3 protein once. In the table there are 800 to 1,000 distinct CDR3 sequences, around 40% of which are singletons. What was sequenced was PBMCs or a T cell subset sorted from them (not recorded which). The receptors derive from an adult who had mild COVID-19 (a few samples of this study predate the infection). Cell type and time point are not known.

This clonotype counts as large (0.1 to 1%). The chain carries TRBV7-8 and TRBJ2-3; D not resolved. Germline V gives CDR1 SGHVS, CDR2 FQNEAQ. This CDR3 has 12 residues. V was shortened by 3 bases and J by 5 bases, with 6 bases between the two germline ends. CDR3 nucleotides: TGTGCCAGCAGCTTCAACAGAGATACGCAGTATTTT. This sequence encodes CASSFNRDTQYF.

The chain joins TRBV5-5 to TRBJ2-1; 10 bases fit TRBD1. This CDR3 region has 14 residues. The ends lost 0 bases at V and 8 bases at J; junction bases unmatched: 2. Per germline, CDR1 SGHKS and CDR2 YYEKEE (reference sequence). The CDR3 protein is CASSLGQGAYEQFF. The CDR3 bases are TGTGCCAGCAGCTTGGGACAGGGGGCATATGAGCAGTTCTTC.

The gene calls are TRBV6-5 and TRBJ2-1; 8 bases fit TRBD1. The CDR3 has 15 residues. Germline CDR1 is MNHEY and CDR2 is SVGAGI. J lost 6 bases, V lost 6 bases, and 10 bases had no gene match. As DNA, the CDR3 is TGTGCCAGCAGCTCCCAGGGGGCGCTTGGCAATGAGCAGTTCTTC. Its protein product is CASSSQGALGNEQFF.

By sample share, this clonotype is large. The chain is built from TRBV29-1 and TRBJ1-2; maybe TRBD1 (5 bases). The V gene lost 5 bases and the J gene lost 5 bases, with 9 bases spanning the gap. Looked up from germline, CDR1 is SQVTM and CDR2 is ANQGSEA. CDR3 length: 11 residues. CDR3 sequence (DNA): TGCAGCGTTTCGAGGGGTTATGGCTACACCTTC. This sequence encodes CSVSRGYGYTF.

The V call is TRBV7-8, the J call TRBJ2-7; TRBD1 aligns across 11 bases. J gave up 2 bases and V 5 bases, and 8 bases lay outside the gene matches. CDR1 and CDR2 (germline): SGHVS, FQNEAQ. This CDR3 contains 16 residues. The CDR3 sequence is CASSNPGQGATYEQYF. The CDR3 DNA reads TGTGCCAGCAGCAACCCCGGACAGGGGGCCACCTACGAGCAGTACTTC.

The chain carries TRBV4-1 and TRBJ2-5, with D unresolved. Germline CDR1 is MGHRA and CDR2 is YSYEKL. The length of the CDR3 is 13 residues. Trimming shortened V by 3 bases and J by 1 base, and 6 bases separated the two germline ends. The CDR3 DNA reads TGCGCCAGCAGCCAGGAGACCCAAGAGACCCAGTACTTC. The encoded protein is CASSQETQETQYF.

The CDR3 nucleotides read TGTGCCACCAGCAGAACTGGACTAGCGTCGATCACCGGGGAGCTGTTTTTT. Translated, it gives CATSRTGLASITGELFF. The J gene is TRBJ2-2, the V gene TRBV15; 9 nucleotides match TRBD2. The CDR3 sequence is 17 residues long. Germline CDR1 is LNHNV and CDR2 is YYDKDF (reference sequence). V shed 2 bases, J shed 4 bases, and the junction held 8 bases outside the gene matches.

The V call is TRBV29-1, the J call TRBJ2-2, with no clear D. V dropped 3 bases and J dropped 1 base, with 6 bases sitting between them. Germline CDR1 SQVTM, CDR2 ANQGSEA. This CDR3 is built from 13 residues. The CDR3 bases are TGCAGCGTTGATTTCATGAACACCGGGGAGCTGTTTTTT. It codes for CSVDFMNTGELFF.

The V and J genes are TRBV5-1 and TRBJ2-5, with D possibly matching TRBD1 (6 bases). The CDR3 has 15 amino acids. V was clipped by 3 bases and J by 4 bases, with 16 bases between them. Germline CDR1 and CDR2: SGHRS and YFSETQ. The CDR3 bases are TGCGCCAGCAGCTCGCTGGAACAGGGACGAGAGACCCAGTACTTC. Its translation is CASSSLEQGRETQYF.

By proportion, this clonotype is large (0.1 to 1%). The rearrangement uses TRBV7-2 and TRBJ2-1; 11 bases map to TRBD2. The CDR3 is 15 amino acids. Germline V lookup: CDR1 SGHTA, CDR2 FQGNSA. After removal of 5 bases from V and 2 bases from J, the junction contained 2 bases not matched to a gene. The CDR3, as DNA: TGTGCCAGCAGCCCACTAGCGGGAGCCTACAATGAGCAGTTCTTC. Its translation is CASSPLAGAYNEQFF. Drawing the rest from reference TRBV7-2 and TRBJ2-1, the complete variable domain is GAGVSQSPSNKVTEKGKDVELRCDPISGHTALYWYRQSLGQGLEFLIYFQGNSAPDKSGLPSDRFSAERTGGSVSTLTIQRTQQEDSAVYLCASSPLAGAYNEQFFGPGTRLTVL.

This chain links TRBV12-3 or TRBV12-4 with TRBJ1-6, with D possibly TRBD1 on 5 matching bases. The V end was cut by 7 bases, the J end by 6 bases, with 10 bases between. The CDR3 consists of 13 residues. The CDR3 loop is CASTKGPNSPLHF. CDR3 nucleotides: TGTGCCAGCACCAAGGGACCTAATTCACCCCTCCACTTT.

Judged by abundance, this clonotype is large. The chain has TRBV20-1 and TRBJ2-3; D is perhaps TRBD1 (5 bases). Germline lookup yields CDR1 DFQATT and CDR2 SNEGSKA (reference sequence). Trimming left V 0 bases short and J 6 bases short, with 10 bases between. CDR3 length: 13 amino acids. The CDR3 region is CSAREGVGDTQYF. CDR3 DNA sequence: TGCAGTGCTAGAGAAGGGGTTGGCGATACGCAGTATTTT.

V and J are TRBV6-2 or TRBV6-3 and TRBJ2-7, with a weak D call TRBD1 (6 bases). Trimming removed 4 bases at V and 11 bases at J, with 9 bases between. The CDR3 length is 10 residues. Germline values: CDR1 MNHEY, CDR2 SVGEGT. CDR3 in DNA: TGTGCCAGCAGTTGGGACAAGAAGTACTTC. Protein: CASSWDKKYF.

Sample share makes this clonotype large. The CDR3 protein is CASSVDLSNQPQHF. CDR3 in DNA: TGCGCCAGCAGCGTGGACCTTAGCAATCAGCCCCAGCATTTT. The rearrangement uses TRBV5-1 and TRBJ1-5; D is undetermined. CDR3 length equals 14 residues. Trimming removed 4 bases from V and 0 bases from J, with 8 bases in between. Germline CDR1 reads SGHRS; CDR2 reads YFSETQ.

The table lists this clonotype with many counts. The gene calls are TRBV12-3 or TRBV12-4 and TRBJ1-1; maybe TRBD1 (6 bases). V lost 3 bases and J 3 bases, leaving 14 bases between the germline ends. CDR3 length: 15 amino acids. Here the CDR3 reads CASSFSRGGYTEAFF. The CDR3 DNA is TGTGCCAGCAGTTTTTCCAGAGGGGGATACACTGAAGCTTTCTTT.

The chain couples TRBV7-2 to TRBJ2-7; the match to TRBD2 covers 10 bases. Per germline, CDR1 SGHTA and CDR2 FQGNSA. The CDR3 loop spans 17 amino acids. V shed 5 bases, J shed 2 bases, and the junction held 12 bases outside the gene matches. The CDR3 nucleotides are TGTGCCAGCAGCGCTTCCTTACTAGCGGGGAGGACCTACGAGCAGTACTTC. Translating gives CASSASLLAGRTYEQYF.

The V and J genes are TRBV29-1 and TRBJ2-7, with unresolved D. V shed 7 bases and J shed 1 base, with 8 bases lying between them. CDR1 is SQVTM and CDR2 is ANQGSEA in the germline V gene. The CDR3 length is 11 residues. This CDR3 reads CSAASSYEQYF. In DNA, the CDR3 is TGCAGCGCCGCCTCGTCCTACGAGCAGTACTTC.

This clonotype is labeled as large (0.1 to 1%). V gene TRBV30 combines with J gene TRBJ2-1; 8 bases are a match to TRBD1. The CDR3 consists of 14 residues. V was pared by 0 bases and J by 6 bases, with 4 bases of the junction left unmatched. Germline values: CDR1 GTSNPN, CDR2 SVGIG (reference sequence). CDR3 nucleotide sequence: TGTGCCTGGAGTGTCGGGACAGGTCTCAATGAGCAGTTCTTC. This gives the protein CAWSVGTGLNEQFF.

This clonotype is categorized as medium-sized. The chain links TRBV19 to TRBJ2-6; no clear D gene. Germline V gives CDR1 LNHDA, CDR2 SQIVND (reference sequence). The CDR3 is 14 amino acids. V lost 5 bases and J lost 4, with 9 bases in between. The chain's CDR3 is CASSWVSGANVLTF. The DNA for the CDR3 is TGTGCCAGTAGTTGGGTATCCGGGGCCAACGTCCTGACTTTC.